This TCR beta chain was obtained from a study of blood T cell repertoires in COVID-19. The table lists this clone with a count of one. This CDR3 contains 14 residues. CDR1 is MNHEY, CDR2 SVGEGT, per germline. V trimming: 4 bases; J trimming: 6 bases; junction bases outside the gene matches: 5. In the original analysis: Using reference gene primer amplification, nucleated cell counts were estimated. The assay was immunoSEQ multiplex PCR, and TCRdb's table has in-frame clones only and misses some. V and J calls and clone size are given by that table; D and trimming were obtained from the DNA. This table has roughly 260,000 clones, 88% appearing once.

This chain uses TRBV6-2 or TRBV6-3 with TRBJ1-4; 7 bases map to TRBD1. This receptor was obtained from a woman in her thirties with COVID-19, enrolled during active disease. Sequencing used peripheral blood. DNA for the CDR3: TGTGCCAGCAGTTCGAGGGGGCGCGATGAAAAACTGTTTTTT. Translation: CASSSRGRDEKLFF.